A single sample gave rise to the 21 T cell receptor beta chains below, sequenced in a study of T-cell memory formation after mild COVID-19. TCRdb re-derived calls from the 5' RACE reads in MiXCR, one entry per CDR3 protein. The sample has tens of thousands of distinct CDR3 sequences; around 13% are singletons. The material sequenced was PBMCs or a T cell subset sorted from them (not recorded which). The origin of the receptors is a man younger than 30 who had mild COVID-19 (a few samples of this study predate the infection). Cell type and time point are not known.

In its sample, this clonotype was seen a few times. The chain combines TRBV18 with TRBJ2-7, with D unclear. This CDR3 has 14 amino acids. V lost 2 bases, J lost 3 bases, and 11 bases lay in between. Germline lookup yields CDR1 KGHSH and CDR2 LQKENI. CDR3 bases: TGTGCCAGCTCACCAACCCGGCACCTCTACGAGCAGTACGTC. This sequence encodes CASSPTRHLYEQYV.

The V and J genes are TRBV5-4 and TRBJ2-1, with 9 nucleotides matching TRBD1. The CDR3 is 16 residues long. V lost 1 base and J lost 5; bases outside the gene matches: 7. The germline V gene encodes CDR1 SGHNT and CDR2 YYREEE (reference sequence). The DNA of the CDR3 is TGTGCCAGCAGCTTGATCGGACAGGGGAGGCACAATGAGCAGTTCTTC. Translated: CASSLIGQGRHNEQFF.

This clonotype appeared a few times. This chain links TRBV5-4 with TRBJ2-2; 8 bases line up with TRBD1. V lost 3 bases, J lost 0 bases, and 4 bases stayed unmatched. The CDR3 runs to 16 residues. Germline lookup yields CDR1 SGHNT and CDR2 YYREEE (reference sequence). Here the CDR3 DNA reads TGTGCCAGCAGCTCTATGGACAGGGCGAACACCGGGGAGCTGTTTTTT. This translates into CASSSMDRANTGELFF.

The sample holds a few counts of this clonotype. The J gene is TRBJ2-3, the V gene TRBV5-6, with 7 bases lining up with TRBD2. The V and J ends lost 4 bases and 0 bases, in that order; junction bases with no gene match: 11. Looked up from germline, CDR1 is SGHDT and CDR2 is YYEEEE. This CDR3 spans 17 amino acids. In DNA, the CDR3 is TGTGCCAGCAGCCGCCTACTAGCGATGACTAGCACAGATACGCAGTATTTT. Its translation: CASSRLLAMTSTDTQYF.

V gene TRBV19 combines with J gene TRBJ1-1; D uncertain. The germline V gene has CDR1 LNHDA and CDR2 SQIVND (reference sequence). This CDR3 has 10 residues. The V end lost 8 bases, the J end lost 11 bases, and 12 bases lay between the germline ends. CDR3 sequence reads: CASGRPEAFF. For the CDR3, the DNA is TGTGCCAGTGGGAGGCCGGAGGCTTTCTTT.

A few counts support this clonotype. The chain has TRBV6-2 or TRBV6-3 and TRBJ1-5; D is unclear. Germline V gene data show CDR1 as MNHEY and CDR2 as SVGEGT. Trimming removed 3 bases from V and 0 bases from J, with 6 bases in between. The CDR3 contains 14 residues. Written as DNA, the CDR3 is TGTGCCAGCAGTTATTACGGTAGCAATCAGCCCCAGCATTTT. Protein: CASSYYGSNQPQHF.

This chain connects TRBV5-1 to TRBJ2-7, with D maybe TRBD2 (6 bases). With 0 bases removed from V and 6 bases from J, the gap between germline ends came to 13 bases. The CDR3 is made up of 14 amino acids. CDR1 and CDR2 (germline): SGHRS, YFSETQ. This chain's CDR3 is CASSLVGGPGEQYF. CDR3 DNA: TGCGCCAGCAGCTTGGTGGGAGGTCCCGGCGAGCAGTACTTC.

The V and J genes are TRBV20-1 and TRBJ1-1; tentatively, D is TRBD1 (6 bases). Germline V gene lookup returns CDR1 DFQATT and CDR2 SNEGSKA (reference sequence). This CDR3 contains 14 residues. V was pared by 4 bases and J by 5 bases, with 17 bases between. CDR3 protein: CSAKRVEGETEAFF. DNA of the CDR3: TGCAGTGCTAAGAGGGTCGAGGGGGAAACTGAAGCTTTCTTT.

This clonotype was picked up a small number of times. J is TRBJ2-7 and V is TRBV6-2 or TRBV6-3, with D uncertain. V gave up 7 bases and J gave up 2 bases, with 12 bases separating them. This CDR3 is built from 13 residues. CDR1 is MNHEY and CDR2 is SVGEGT in the germline V gene. DNA for the CDR3: TGTGCCAGCACCCTGGGATTGACCTACGAGCAGTACGTC. It codes for CASTLGLTYEQYV.

The V call is TRBV4-1, the J call TRBJ2-3, with D possibly TRBD2 on 5 matching bases. Germline CDR1 MGHRA, CDR2 YSYEKL. This CDR3 comprises 16 residues. Trimming took off 1 base at V and 0 bases at J, with 11 bases between the two ends. The CDR3 DNA reads TGCGCCAGCAGCCAAGGAGGGTGGCCAAGCACAGATACGCAGTATTTT. It translates to CASSQGGWPSTDTQYF.

V gene TRBV7-3 combines with J gene TRBJ1-1; D remains unclear. Trimming left V 0 bases short and J 0 bases short, with 8 bases between. The CDR3 spans 15 residues. Germline V CDR1 and CDR2: SGHTA, FQGTGA. As DNA, the CDR3 is TGTGCCAGCAGCTTAACGTTAGCCGTGAACACTGAAGCTTTCTTT. This sequence encodes CASSLTLAVNTEAFF. The full variable domain, its missing parts supplied by reference TRBV7-3 and TRBJ1-1, is GAGVSQTPSNKVTEKGKYVELRCDPISGHTALYWYRQSLGQGPEFLIYFQGTGAADDSGLPNDRFFAVRPEGSVSTLKIQRTERGDSAVYLCASSLTLAVNTEAFFGQGTRLTVV.

The chain links TRBV27 to TRBJ2-1; 7 bases are shared with TRBD1. CDR3 length: 14 residues. V shed 10 bases, J shed 5 bases, and the junction held 11 bases outside the gene matches. Germline CDR1 and CDR2: MNHEY and SMNVEV (reference sequence). The CDR3 sequence: CATPTGNLNNEQFF. The CDR3 region has the DNA TGTGCCACCCCGACAGGGAACCTTAACAATGAGCAGTTCTTC.

The rearrangement uses TRBV4-3 and TRBJ2-2; 7 nucleotides align to TRBD1. The CDR3 sequence is 13 residues long. CDR1 and CDR2 from the germline V gene are LGHNA and YSLEER. V shed 4 bases, J shed 6 bases, and the junction held 2 bases outside the gene matches. The DNA of the CDR3 is TGCGCCAGCAGCCGCAGGGGGTCCGGGGAGCTGTTTTTT. Translation gives CASSRRGSGELFF.

The chain carries TRBV7-2 and TRBJ2-3, with 12 bases identical to TRBD2. The CDR3 loop spans 17 amino acids. From germline, CDR1 is SGHTA and CDR2 FQGNSA. Trimming cost V 5 bases and J 3 bases; bases outside gene matches: 9. CDR3 nucleotide sequence: TGTGCCAGCAGCGGACTAGCGGGGACCCGAGGGACAGATACGCAGTATTTT. Its protein is CASSGLAGTRGTDTQYF. The whole variable domain, remainder taken from reference TRBV7-2 and TRBJ2-3, is GAGVSQSPSNKVTEKGKDVELRCDPISGHTALYWYRQSLGQGLEFLIYFQGNSAPDKSGLPSDRFSAERTGGSVSTLTIQRTQQEDSAVYLCASSGLAGTRGTDTQYFGPGTRLTVL.

In its sample, this clonotype was seen a few times. This rearrangement joins TRBV7-8 to TRBJ2-5, with 9 positions matching TRBD2. The CDR3 covers 15 residues. Unmatched junction bases numbered 13, after V lost 5 bases and J lost 9 bases. CDR1 SGHVS and CDR2 FQNEAQ come from the germline V gene. DNA for the CDR3: TGTGCCAGCAGCCCCCCCCTGATAGCGGGGGAGCCCCAGTACTTC. The encoded protein is CASSPPLIAGEPQYF.

This clonotype has ten or more counts. The V gene is TRBV7-9, the J gene TRBJ1-1; D is uncertain. The CDR3 is 12 residues long. The V gene lost 1 base and the J gene lost 4 bases, with 4 bases spanning the gap. Germline assignment: CDR1 SEHNR and CDR2 FQNEAQ (reference sequence). For the CDR3, the DNA is TGTGCCAGCAGCTTAGTGGTCACTGAAGCTTTCTTT. Translation gives CASSLVVTEAFF.

The chain uses TRBV5-6 and TRBJ2-1; 8 bases line up with TRBD1. The trim removed 5 bases at V and 2 bases at J, leaving 6 bases unmatched. Per germline, CDR1 SGHDT and CDR2 YYEEEE. This CDR3 has 15 amino acids. CDR3 bases: TGTGCCAGCAGTTCGGACAGGGCGACCTACAATGAGCAGTTCTTC. Residues: CASSSDRATYNEQFF.

This clonotype appeared a few times. The chain employs TRBV15 and TRBJ2-7; the D is unclear. Germline assignment: CDR1 LNHNV and CDR2 YYDKDF (reference sequence). V was clipped by 5 bases and J by 2 bases, with 10 bases between them. The CDR3 has 13 amino acids. The CDR3 here is CATSVDTPYEQYF. The DNA for the CDR3 is TGTGCCACCAGCGTAGACACCCCCTACGAGCAGTACTTC. The full variable domain, its missing parts supplied by reference TRBV15 and TRBJ2-7, is DAMVIQNPRYQVTQFGKPVTLSCSQTLNHNVMYWYQQKSSQAPKLLFHYYDKDFNNEADTPDNFQSRRPNTSFCFLDIRSPGLGDTAMYLCATSVDTPYEQYFGPGTRLTVT.

The sample holds many counts of this clonotype. V gene TRBV7-9 combines with J gene TRBJ2-3; TRBD2 aligns across 9 bases. The CDR3 is 16 residues long. The germline V gene encodes CDR1 SEHNR and CDR2 FQNEAQ (reference sequence). Unmatched junction bases numbered 10, after V lost 5 bases and J lost 4 bases. CDR3 in amino acids: CASSPRGRGGADTQYF. CDR3 DNA: TGTGCCAGCAGCCCCCGTGGGCGGGGGGGCGCAGATACGCAGTATTTT.

There are a few counts of this clonotype. The chain is built from TRBV6-4 and TRBJ2-4; TRBD2 matches 11 bases. The CDR3 extends over 18 amino acids. The V gene end was trimmed by 0 bases and the J gene end by 0 bases; junction bases not matched to a gene: 4. Germline values: CDR1 MRHNA, CDR2 SNTAGT. The CDR3 sequence: CASSDSMGLAVAKNIQYF. CDR3 DNA: TGTGCCAGCAGTGACTCCATGGGACTAGCGGTAGCCAAAAACATTCAGTACTTC.

This clonotype was counted a single time. V usage is TRBV4-1 and J usage is TRBJ2-6, with TRBD2 matching 7 bases. Germline CDR1 reads MGHRA; CDR2 reads YSYEKL. The CDR3 is made up of 15 amino acids. The ends lost 6 bases at V and 2 bases at J; junction bases unmatched: 4. CDR3 amino acids: CASRPAGAGANVLTF. The CDR3 region has the DNA TGCGCCAGCAGGCCCGCGGGGGCTGGGGCCAACGTCCTGACTTTC.